This T cell receptor beta chain appears in the sequencing data of a study of CD8 T cells in ankylosing spondylitis. Findings and limits, study-wide: Seemingly distinctive of ankylosing spondylitis blood was a TCR beta motif formed by eight highly homologous variants.

Germline lookup yields CDR1 SGHTA and CDR2 FQGNSA. This CDR3 has 17 residues. Losses at the gene ends were 4 bases for V and 5 bases for J; bases not matched to a gene: 11. This clonotype was observed a handful of times. Its antigen is still unknown. TCRdb passed the 5' RACE reads through MiXCR, listing each CDR3 protein once. The repertoire holds some 840,000 distinct CDR3 sequences, with about 10% as singletons. The sample was blood, either unsorted or a sorted T cell fraction (not recorded which). The rearrangement links TRBV7-2 to TRBJ1-3, with 10 nucleotides matching TRBD1. This receptor was taken from a male donor with ankylosing spondylitis. The CDR3 nucleotides are TGTGCCAGCAGCTCCGGGCCGGGACAGGGGATAAGAAACACCATATATTTT. This gives the protein CASSSGPGQGIRNTIYF.